These 31 T cell receptor beta chains were sequenced from one sample in a study of T-cell memory formation after mild COVID-19. TCRdb fed the 5' RACE reads into MiXCR, producing one record per CDR3 protein. In the table there are around 340,000 distinct CDR3 sequences, 15% of which are singletons. Sequencing was done on a sample of PBMCs or a T cell subset sorted from them (not recorded which). The receptors derive from a man between 18 and 35 years old who had mild COVID-19 (a few samples of this study predate the infection). Cell type and time point are not known.

V and J are TRBV6-2 or TRBV6-3 and TRBJ2-3; no reliable D call. The CDR3 loop spans 17 amino acids. Germline V gives CDR1 MNHEY, CDR2 SVGEGT. Trimming stripped 2 bases from V and 0 bases from J, with 15 bases between. CDR3 DNA sequence: TGTGCCAGCAGTTACAATGAGGCAGACCCGAGCACAGATACGCAGTATTTT. Translating it yields CASSYNEADPSTDTQYF.

The CDR3 loop is CASSRDQGATDTQYF. The CDR3 DNA reads TGTGCCAGCAGCCGAGACCAGGGGGCCACAGATACGCAGTATTTT. The V call is TRBV2, the J call TRBJ2-3; 8 bases map to TRBD1. The CDR3 runs to 15 residues. The ends lost 6 bases at V and 2 bases at J; junction bases unmatched: 7. Germline V gene data show CDR1 as SNHLY and CDR2 as FYNNEI.

This clonotype has a handful of counts. The rearrangement uses TRBV30 and TRBJ1-1; D ambiguous. In germline, CDR1 is GTSNPN, CDR2 SVGIG (reference sequence). The V and J ends lost 4 bases and 2 bases respectively, with 11 bases between them. The CDR3 loop spans 13 amino acids. DNA of the CDR3: TGTGCCTGGACTTTGGGGTATAACACTGAAGCTTTCTTT. Translation gives CAWTLGYNTEAFF.

V and J are TRBV7-8 and TRBJ2-7, with 7 bases lining up with TRBD1. V lost 2 bases and J lost 4; bases outside the gene matches: 5. The CDR3 is 14 residues long. Germline V gene data show CDR1 as SGHVS and CDR2 as FQNEAQ. DNA of the CDR3: TGTGCCAGCAGCTTATTGACAGGGATGTACGAGCAGTACTTC. Translating gives CASSLLTGMYEQYF.

This clonotype was detected a few times. The J gene is TRBJ2-7, the V gene TRBV21-1; TRBD1, the table's D call, lacks a check against the DNA. TRBV21-1 is deemed a pseudogene. CDR3 length: 15 amino acids. The CDR3 region is CASSKRRGHSYEQYF. The DNA of the CDR3 is TGTGCCAGCAGCAAGCGCAGGGGGCACTCCTACGAGCAGTACTTC.

This clonotype has more than one count but fewer than ten. At one of its ends the junction is not consistent with the germline gene, which may arise from a read error. V and J are TRBV4-2 and TRBJ2-1; 10 positions agree with TRBD2. The germline CDR1 and CDR2 sequences are LGHNA and YNFKEQ. CDR3 size: 14 residues. Here the CDR3 DNA reads TGTGCCAGCAGCCAAGATGAGCGGGGGGGCGATTCGATCTTC. This translates into CASSQDERGGDSIF.

This clonotype was seen only a few times. The gene calls are TRBV20-1 and TRBJ2-7, with unresolved D. Trimming removed 2 bases from V and 2 bases from J, with 10 bases in between. CDR3 length: 13 residues. Germline CDR1 DFQATT, CDR2 SNEGSKA (reference sequence). The CDR3 loop reads CSARSYPTYEQYF. The CDR3 DNA follows: TGCAGTGCTAGATCCTACCCGACCTACGAGCAGTACTTC.

Only a few counts were recorded for this clonotype. V gene TRBV30 combines with J gene TRBJ2-7, with 7 bases identical to TRBD1. The germline V gene has CDR1 GTSNPN and CDR2 SVGIG (reference sequence). The CDR3 is 13 residues long. Trimming at V came to 2 bases and at J to 4 bases, leaving 5 bases not matched to a gene. CDR3 loop: CAWSQGVGYEQYF. CDR3 DNA sequence: TGTGCCTGGAGTCAGGGGGTCGGGTACGAGCAGTACTTC.

The table lists this clonotype with a few counts. This chain connects TRBV5-1 to TRBJ2-5, with D possibly matching TRBD1 (6 bases). This CDR3 has 13 amino acids. The V gene lost 2 bases and the J gene lost 4 bases, with 9 bases spanning the gap. Germline CDR1 is SGHRS and CDR2 is YFSETQ. CDR3 nucleotide sequence: TGCGCCAGCAGCTTTACAGGGCCAGAGACCCAGTACTTC. It specifies CASSFTGPETQYF.

V usage is TRBV20-1 and J usage is TRBJ1-5; D perhaps matches TRBD1 (6 bases). The CDR3 has 17 amino acids. Trimming removed 3 bases at V and 4 bases at J, with 22 bases between. The germline gives CDR1 DFQATT, CDR2 SNEGSKA (reference sequence). Here the CDR3 DNA reads TGCAGTGCTAGTAATCCCTCCAAGGGGGGTTTTAATCAGCCCCAGCATTTT. Translated: CSASNPSKGGFNQPQHF.

The genes are TRBV3-1 and TRBJ1-1, with D possibly being TRBD1 (5 bases). This CDR3 is built from 13 residues. The germline V and J ends were trimmed by 3 bases and 7 bases, with 12 bases remaining between them. Germline CDR1 reads LGHDT; CDR2 reads YNNKEL (reference sequence). In DNA, the CDR3 is TGTGCCAGCAGCCAGCGAAGGGGTGGTGAAGCTTTCTTT. Protein: CASSQRRGGEAFF.

There are many counts of this clonotype. J is TRBJ1-1 and V is TRBV27; D unresolved. The CDR3 length is 14 residues. V lost 5 bases to trimming and J lost 0 bases, with 10 bases between them. Germline CDR1 and CDR2: MNHEY and SMNVEV (reference sequence). CDR3 nucleotide sequence: TGTGCCAGCAGTCCCTCGGGCATGAACACTGAAGCTTTCTTT. Its translation: CASSPSGMNTEAFF.

CDR3 nucleotides: TGTGCCAGCAGGGGACCCCTCGGGTCCGAGCAGTACTTC. This encodes CASRGPLGSEQYF. The V and J genes are TRBV6-2 or TRBV6-3 and TRBJ2-7; the D gene could be TRBD1 or TRBD2 (5 bases each). The CDR3 is 13 residues long. Germline CDR1 reads MNHEY; CDR2 reads SVGEGT. Trimming cost V 6 bases and J 6 bases, with 15 bases left between them.

The V call is TRBV6-5, the J call TRBJ2-7; 7 bases are shared with TRBD1. Germline CDR1 reads MNHEY; CDR2 reads SVGAGI. With V trimmed by 10 bases and J by 6 bases, 15 bases remained unmatched. The CDR3 contains 14 residues. CDR3 DNA sequence: TGTGCCACCCGCCTGGACAGGTCTAGTCTCGAGCAGTACTTC. This translates into CATRLDRSSLEQYF.

The V and J genes are TRBV7-9 and TRBJ2-3; D remains ambiguous. CDR1 is SEHNR and CDR2 is FQNEAQ in the germline V gene (reference sequence). Trimming took 0 bases from V and 0 from J, leaving 13 bases between them. This CDR3 region has 17 residues. The CDR3 sequence is CASSLARWGTSTDTQYF. The CDR3 DNA reads as TGTGCCAGCAGCTTAGCGCGGTGGGGTACAAGCACAGATACGCAGTATTTT.

This clonotype was detected only a few times. The chain links TRBV7-9 to TRBJ2-3; weak D call: TRBD2 (5 bases). Germline V gene sequence: CDR1 SEHNR, CDR2 FQNEAQ (reference sequence). The CDR3 runs to 15 residues. Trimming left V 2 bases short and J 1 base short, with 10 bases between. In DNA form, the CDR3 reads TGTGCCAGCAGCTTACCGGCCGGGGGCACAGATACGCAGTATTTT. As protein: CASSLPAGGTDTQYF.

The chain is built from TRBV18 and TRBJ1-2, with D possibly matching TRBD1 (5 bases). The CDR3 is 15 amino acids. Trimming took 6 bases from V and 4 from J, leaving 18 bases between them. Germline CDR1 reads KGHSH; CDR2 reads LQKENI. DNA of the CDR3: TGTGCCAGCTCCGCCGGGGACGGACCGGGCTATGGCTACACCTTC. Its protein product is CASSAGDGPGYGYTF.

The chain is built from TRBV6-2 or TRBV6-3 and TRBJ1-5; D call uncertain. Germline CDR1 is MNHEY and CDR2 is SVGEGT. V dropped 5 bases and J dropped 8 bases, with 13 bases sitting between them. The CDR3 extends over 13 amino acids. CDR3 loop: CASSPLLIEPQHF. In nucleotides, the CDR3 is TGTGCCAGCAGTCCGCTCCTGATAGAGCCCCAGCATTTT.

This clonotype has a handful of counts. The gene calls are TRBV30 and TRBJ1-2; TRBD1 might be the D (5 bases). Germline lookup yields CDR1 GTSNPN and CDR2 SVGIG (reference sequence). Trimming took 3 bases from V and 0 from J, leaving 8 bases between them. The CDR3 is made up of 13 amino acids. This CDR3 reads CAWRRGANYGYTF. DNA for the CDR3: TGTGCCTGGAGAAGGGGAGCTAACTATGGCTACACCTTC.

This clonotype appeared a few times. This chain joins TRBV7-9 and TRBJ2-7, with no clear D. Per germline, CDR1 SEHNR and CDR2 FQNEAQ (reference sequence). The germline V and J ends were trimmed by 5 bases and 2 bases, with 7 bases remaining between them. This CDR3 contains 12 residues. CDR3 bases: TGTGCCAGCAGCCCGAACGCCTACGAGCAGTACTTC. It specifies CASSPNAYEQYF.

This chain joins TRBV28 and TRBJ2-3, with TRBD1 matching over 9 bases. Trimming at V came to 1 base and at J to 4 bases, leaving 3 bases not matched to a gene. The CDR3 covers 15 residues. Germline-derived CDR1 and CDR2 are MDHEN and SYDVKM. The CDR3: CASSLYRGRADTQYF. For the CDR3, the DNA is TGTGCCAGCAGTTTATACAGGGGGCGAGCAGATACGCAGTATTTT.

The table lists this clonotype with a few counts. The genes are TRBV4-3 and TRBJ1-3; no reliable D call. V dropped 1 base and J dropped 4 bases, with 11 bases sitting between them. CDR1 LGHNA and CDR2 YSLEER come from the germline V gene. The CDR3 is 15 amino acids. CDR3 DNA: TGCGCCAGCAGCCAAGTTATGCCCCCCGGAAACACCATATATTTT. Translating it yields CASSQVMPPGNTIYF.

This clonotype was picked up a small number of times. This chain joins TRBV7-9 and TRBJ1-1; D gene unclear. V lost 5 bases, J lost 3 bases, and 19 bases lay in between. CDR1 and CDR2 from the germline V gene are SEHNR and FQNEAQ (reference sequence). CDR3 length equals 16 residues. CDR3 DNA: TGTGCCAGCAGCACCCGGGAGGGCAGATCATACACTGAAGCTTTCTTT. It is translated as CASSTREGRSYTEAFF.

J is TRBJ2-7 and V is TRBV14; no clear D gene. There are 13 residues in the CDR3. The germline CDR1 and CDR2 sequences are SGHDN and FVKESK. With 8 bases removed from V and 0 bases from J, the gap between germline ends came to 11 bases. DNA for the CDR3: TGTGCCAGCTCGATTACCAGCTCCTACGAGCAGTACTTC. Residues: CASSITSSYEQYF.

The sample holds a few counts of this clonotype. The chain uses TRBV6-1 and TRBJ1-2, with TRBD1 matching over 8 bases. The trim removed 6 bases at V and 8 bases at J, leaving 11 bases unmatched. Per the germline V gene, CDR1 is MNHNS and CDR2 is SASEGT. The CDR3 runs 14 residues. This chain's CDR3 is CASSLPRGPLGYTF. As DNA, the CDR3 is TGTGCCAGCAGCCTGCCCAGGGGGCCCCTCGGCTACACCTTC.

This clonotype was seen more than once but under ten times. The rearrangement links TRBV3-1 to TRBJ2-3; either TRBD1 or TRBD2 may supply D (6 bases each). Germline values: CDR1 LGHDT, CDR2 YNNKEL (reference sequence). This CDR3 has 14 residues. V was pared by 2 bases and J by 4 bases, with 10 bases between. The CDR3 region has the DNA TGTGCCAGCAGCCAACCGAGGGGGGCAGATACGCAGTATTTT. It is translated as CASSQPRGADTQYF.

This clonotype was seen ten or more times. The J gene is TRBJ1-1, the V gene TRBV6-5, with D possibly matching TRBD1 (6 bases). Trimming took off 3 bases at V and 1 base at J, with 15 bases between the two ends. Germline CDR1 is MNHEY and CDR2 is SVGAGI. The CDR3 covers 16 residues. The CDR3 here is CASSYLTRGRNTEAFF. The DNA for the CDR3 is TGTGCCAGCAGTTATCTGACCAGGGGCCGGAACACTGAAGCTTTCTTT.

V usage is TRBV4-1 and J usage is TRBJ2-1; tentative D call: TRBD1 (7 bases). The CDR3 length is 13 residues. CDR1 and CDR2 from the germline V gene are MGHRA and YSYEKL. V lost 4 bases, J lost 8 bases, and 12 bases lay in between. The CDR3: CASSPGGLDEQFF. The CDR3 DNA sequence: TGCGCCAGCAGCCCAGGGGGGTTGGATGAGCAGTTCTTC.

The rearrangement links TRBV4-1 to TRBJ2-5; 8 bases agree with TRBD2. The germline V gene encodes CDR1 MGHRA and CDR2 YSYEKL. CDR3 length: 17 amino acids. V was pared by 4 bases and J by 4 bases, with 14 bases of the junction left unmatched. CDR3 loop: CASSPGLGGGRGETQYF. In DNA form, the CDR3 reads TGCGCCAGCAGCCCCGGGTTGGGCGGGGGGCGGGGAGAGACCCAGTACTTC.

This clonotype was seen at least ten times. This sequence joins TRBV4-3 and TRBJ2-5; D might be TRBD1 (7 bases). Germline V lookup: CDR1 LGHNA, CDR2 YSLEER. The CDR3 spans 15 residues. V lost 1 base to trimming and J lost 4 bases, with 13 bases between them. CDR3 protein: CASSQVGQGGETQYF. The CDR3 coding sequence is TGCGCCAGCAGCCAAGTTGGGCAGGGGGGAGAGACCCAGTACTTC.

V and J are TRBV5-1 and TRBJ2-2; TRBD1 matches at 7 bases. V lost 1 base to trimming and J lost 0 bases; unmatched junction nucleotides: 3. The germline V gene has CDR1 SGHRS and CDR2 YFSETQ. This CDR3 region has 16 residues. The CDR3 loop is CASSLTQGANTGELFF. The CDR3 DNA follows: TGCGCCAGCAGCTTGACCCAGGGGGCGAACACCGGGGAGCTGTTTTTT.